Listed below are T cell receptor beta chains from one sample, sequenced in a study of T cell responses to AZD1222 COVID-19 vaccine. TCRdb's copy holds only in-frame clones and misses some; the assay was immunoSEQ multiplex PCR. The table has 120,000 to 150,000 clones, under 95% seen once; the top ten hold 5.2%. Sequencing was performed on peripheral blood, taken on day 0 of AZD1222 vaccination. The origin of the receptors is an adult in good health. The conserved cysteine and the conserved F or W are not part of the CDR3 here. The order of the fields is CDR3 length, J gene, V gene, D gene, CDR3 protein. A D gene is named only where the DNA matches it firmly.

CDR3 length: 14; J gene: TRBJ2-5; V gene: TRBV6-2/TRBV6-3; D gene: -; CDR3 protein: ASSYLEGSIVETQY
CDR3 length: 14; J gene: TRBJ2-1; V gene: TRBV6-2/TRBV6-3; D gene: -; CDR3 protein: ASTPWAPRSYNEQF
CDR3 length: 11; J gene: TRBJ1-6; V gene: TRBV2; D gene: -; CDR3 protein: ASRRDGKAPLH
CDR3 length: 16; J gene: TRBJ1-1; V gene: TRBV2; D gene: -; CDR3 protein: ASSEAGAEGNWDTEAF
CDR3 length: 10; J gene: TRBJ1-2; V gene: TRBV2; D gene: -; CDR3 protein: ASRRINYGYT
CDR3 length: 13; J gene: TRBJ2-4; V gene: TRBV5-4; D gene: -; CDR3 protein: ASSLGGGRENIQY
CDR3 length: 12; J gene: TRBJ1-6; V gene: TRBV11-1; D gene: TRBD1; CDR3 protein: ASSRDRQNSPLH
CDR3 length: 13; J gene: TRBJ2-3; V gene: TRBV6-5; D gene: -; CDR3 protein: ASSLSGSDTDTQY
CDR3 length: 11; J gene: TRBJ2-1; V gene: TRBV7-8; D gene: TRBD1; CDR3 protein: ASSTQTGDEQF
CDR3 length: 19; J gene: TRBJ2-2; V gene: TRBV7-6; D gene: -; CDR3 protein: ASSLAWEGSRASVGTGELF
CDR3 length: 12; J gene: TRBJ2-3; V gene: TRBV6-1; D gene: -; CDR3 protein: ASSEIGPQDTQY
CDR3 length: 9; J gene: TRBJ2-1; V gene: TRBV20-1; D gene: -; CDR3 protein: SARAFSEQF
CDR3 length: 13; J gene: TRBJ2-5; V gene: TRBV5-6; D gene: -; CDR3 protein: ASSLESWGGETQY
CDR3 length: 13; J gene: TRBJ2-1; V gene: TRBV6-5; D gene: TRBD2; CDR3 protein: ASSTTSGGSYEQF
CDR3 length: 11; J gene: TRBJ2-6; V gene: TRBV29-1; D gene: -; CDR3 protein: SVTDSGANVLT
CDR3 length: 14; J gene: TRBJ2-2; V gene: TRBV5-1; D gene: -; CDR3 protein: ASSLARNSNTGELF
CDR3 length: 12; J gene: TRBJ1-2; V gene: TRBV7-3; D gene: TRBD1; CDR3 protein: ASSGDRGLGGYT
CDR3 length: 12; J gene: TRBJ1-1; V gene: TRBV19; D gene: TRBD1; CDR3 protein: ASSDPGQGSEAF